A selection of T cell receptor beta chains follows, all from one sample in a study of shared clonotypes between healthy human individuals. The method was immunoSEQ multiplex PCR; TCRdb's version includes in-frame clones alone and lacks a portion of them. The data show millions of clones, about 92% seen once. The sample taken for sequencing was naive CD4+ T cells from PBMCs. The receptors originated from a man between 18 and 29 years old in good health. Some clones in this sample may be carry-over from other donors' samples. Both conserved end residues are part of each CDR3. Fields, in order: V gene, J gene, D gene, clone size, CDR3 DNA, CDR3 protein. The D gene is left open where the match is weak. Some rows have no size entry. The others give once, few or many, or a class for an expanded clone.

>TRBV5-6|TRBJ2-7|TRBD1|NA
TGTGCCAGCAGCGCAACCCGGACAGGGGGGGCCTACGAGCAGTACTTC
CASSATRTGGAYEQYF
>TRBV6-1|TRBJ1-1|NA|NA
TGTGCCAGCAGTGGACCAGGGCGTACAGGCCGGAACCCAGAAGCTTTCTTT
CASSGPGRTGRNPEAFF
>TRBV5-6|TRBJ1-5|NA|NA
TGTGCCAGCAGCTCGTTCACAGGTGAGCCCCAGCATTTT
CASSSFTGEPQHF
>TRBV20-1|TRBJ1-1|NA|NA
TGCAGTGCTCTTTTCCTACTTGAAGCTTTCTTT
CSALFLLEAFF
>TRBV9|TRBJ1-2|TRBD1|NA
TGTGCCAGCAGCGTAGTGCCCGGGACAGATTCAAACTATGGCTACACCTTC
CASSVVPGTDSNYGYTF
>TRBV7-7|TRBJ2-5|TRBD2|NA
TGTGCCAGCAGCCGACCCGGGACTACGGAGACCCAGTACTTC
CASSRPGTTETQYF
>TRBV5-8|TRBJ2-5|NA|NA
TGTGCCAGCAGTACTACGTTGTGGTCCGGTGTGACCCAGTACTTC
CASSTTLWSGVTQYF
>TRBV7-2|TRBJ2-1|TRBD1|NA
TGTGCCAGCAGCTTAGGGACAGGCAAGTTCTTC
CASSLGTGKFF
>TRBV7-2|TRBJ2-1|NA|NA
TGTGCCAGCAGCTCCCCGGGTGAGGGCAATGAGCAGTTCTTC
CASSSPGEGNEQFF
>TRBV6-6|TRBJ2-3|NA|NA
TGTGCCAGCACCGACCAGAGGGGCAGCCCCACAGATACGCAGTATTTT
CASTDQRGSPTDTQYF
>TRBV28|TRBJ2-3|TRBD2|once
TGTGCCAGCAGTTTACACAGACTAGCGGGAGAGGATACGCAGTATTTT
CASSLHRLAGEDTQYF
>TRBV2|TRBJ2-7|NA|NA
TGTGCCAGCAGCCCCTTTTACGAGCAGTACTTC
CASSPFYEQYF
>TRBV18|TRBJ2-2|NA|NA
TGTGCCAGCTCACTGGTGACAGGGAACACCGGGGAGCTGTTTTTT
CASSLVTGNTGELFF
>TRBV19|TRBJ2-3|NA|NA
TGTGCCAGTAGTACTCAGGGGAGCACAGATACGCAGTATTTT
CASSTQGSTDTQYF
>TRBV7-3|TRBJ2-3|NA|once
TGTGCCAGCAGCTTAGTAGGAAATACGCAGTATTTT
CASSLVGNTQYF
>TRBV5-1|TRBJ2-6|TRBD1|NA
TGCGCCAGCAGCCCAAGGACAGGGAGGGCCAACGTCCTGACTTTC
CASSPRTGRANVLTF
>TRBV19|TRBJ2-3|TRBD2|NA
TGTGCCAGTAGTGCCCCCGGGAGGGCCCAGGCGAGAGATACGCAGTATTTT
CASSAPGRAQARDTQYF
>TRBV2|TRBJ2-7|NA|NA
TGTGCCAGCAGAGACGATGGAGTGGGGTACTTC
CASRDDGVGYF
>TRBV6-6|TRBJ1-5|TRBD1|once
TGTGCCATCACCAGGGGGGAGGGCAATCAGCCCCAGCATTTT
CAITRGEGNQPQHF
>TRBV28|TRBJ1-2|TRBD1|NA
TGTGCCAGCAGTTTTACAGGGGACAACAGCTATGGCTACACCTTC
CASSFTGDNSYGYTF
>TRBV30|TRBJ2-6|NA|NA
TGTGCCTGGAGTGCTTACAGGGGGGGCAGTGGGGCCAACGTCCTGACTTTC
CAWSAYRGGSGANVLTF
>TRBV2|TRBJ1-4|NA|once
TGTGCCAGCGACTGGGAGAATGAAAAACTGTTTTTT
CASDWENEKLFF
>TRBV25-1|TRBJ2-1|TRBD2|NA
TGTGCCAGCAGTCCCACCGGGACTAGCGGATGGAATGAGCAGTTCTTC
CASSPTGTSGWNEQFF
>TRBV7-2|TRBJ1-1|TRBD1|NA
TGTGCCAGCAGCAGCAGGGGGCGGGGCACTGAAGCTTTCTTT
CASSSRGRGTEAFF
>TRBV10-1|TRBJ2-7|NA|few
TGCGCCAGCAGTGATTCGCAGGTATACAACGAGCAGTACTTC
CASSDSQVYNEQYF
>TRBV28|TRBJ2-7|NA|once
TGTGCCAGCAGTCCAACAGGCCTACCTCCCTACGAGCAGTACTTC
CASSPTGLPPYEQYF